A selection of T cell receptor beta chains follows, all from one sample in a study of T cells in localized non-small cell lung cancer. TCRdb keeps only in-frame clones here, not all; method: immunoSEQ multiplex PCR. Counted here are 2,500 to 3,500 clones, less than 30% occurring once; the ten biggest clones make up approximately 9.5%. The specimen comprised normal lung tissue next to the tumor, sampled before any cancer treatment. The source is a woman between 35 and 75 years old with stage I lung adenocarcinoma. Each CDR3 is given with its conserved first and last residue. A D gene is named only where the DNA matches it firmly. The size of a clone is reported for some rows only, either as once, few or many, or as a class for expanded clones.

-,TRBJ1-5,TRBV5-1,-,TGCGCCAGCAGCTTGGGGGAGTCGGCGGATCAGCCCCAGCATTTT,CASSLGESADQPQHF
medium-sized,TRBJ2-7,TRBV9,-,TGTGCCAGCAGTGAAAACAAGGGGATGTGGCAGTACTTC,CASSENKGMWQYF
-,TRBJ2-2,TRBV29-1,TRBD2,TGCAGCGGGGGAGCGGGAGGCGGGGAGCTGTTTTTT,CSGGAGGGELFF
medium-sized,TRBJ2-1,TRBV11-3,TRBD2,TGTGCCAGCAGCACTGGGACTAGCGGGATGACCTACAATGAGCAGTTCTTC,CASSTGTSGMTYNEQFF
few,TRBJ2-5,TRBV11-3,-,TGTGCCAGCAGCCCAATGGGACTCCTACAAGAGACCCAGTACTTC,CASSPMGLLQETQYF
medium-sized,TRBJ2-2,TRBV6-8,-,TGTGCCAGCACAGCGGCGAGTGCGAACACCGGGGAGCTGTTTTTT,CASTAASANTGELFF
-,TRBJ2-7,TRBV10-2,TRBD1,TGCGCCAGCAGCGGGACAGTCTACGAGCAGTACTTC,CASSGTVYEQYF
few,TRBJ1-2,TRBV25-1,-,TGTGCCAGTGTGGGGGTAACCTATGGCTACACCTTC,CASVGVTYGYTF
large,TRBJ1-2,TRBV19,TRBD1,TGTGCCAGTACCCAACCGGGACAGAAATACACCTTC,CASTQPGQKYTF
few,TRBJ1-1,TRBV19,-,TGTGCCACGGACCGGGCGTTGGGCACTGAAGCTTTCTTT,CATDRALGTEAFF
-,TRBJ2-1,TRBV5-1,TRBD2,TGCGCCAGCGGACCTTCGGCAGGTGGGACTAGCAACTACAATGAGCAGTTCTTC,CASGPSAGGTSNYNEQFF
-,TRBJ2-7,TRBV11-3,TRBD1,TGTGCCAGCAGCTTAGATCGACAGGGTCCTTACGAGCAGTACTTC,CASSLDRQGPYEQYF
medium-sized,TRBJ2-3,TRBV7-6,-,TGTGCCAGCAGCCGGATCGGGGGCCGGACAGATACGCAGTATTTT,CASSRIGGRTDTQYF
-,TRBJ1-4,TRBV2,TRBD1,TGTGCCAGCAGCGATCTTACAGGGGTTGAAAAACTGTTTTTT,CASSDLTGVEKLFF
few,TRBJ1-4,TRBV9,TRBD1,TGTGCCAGCAGCGCTCACAGGGGGCAGGGAAAACTGTTTTTT,CASSAHRGQGKLFF
few,TRBJ1-2,TRBV1,-,TGCGCCAGCAGCCCCGACGGGGAGCCGCGACGGGGCTACACCTTC,CASSPDGEPRRGYTF
few,TRBJ2-2,TRBV19,-,TGTGCCAGTAGGCCCCCAGGGAGTTTAGACACCGGGGAGCTGTTTTTT,CASRPPGSLDTGELFF
large,TRBJ2-3,TRBV9,-,TGTGCCAGCAGTGAAGCGGCTAGTCATAAGATGCAGTATTTT,CASSEAASHKMQYF
-,TRBJ2-6,TRBV29-1,-,TGCAGCGTTTTTTCTGGGGCCAACGTCCTGACTTTC,CSVFSGANVLTF
-,TRBJ1-2,TRBV9,-,TGTGCCAGCACCCCGACAGACCTTTTCTATGGCTACACCTTC,CASTPTDLFYGYTF
once,TRBJ1-1,TRBV5-1,TRBD1,TGCGCCAGCAGCTATGGACAGGGGGGGACTGAAGCTTTCTTT,CASSYGQGGTEAFF
few,TRBJ2-2,TRBV19,-,TGTGCCAGTAATCCGAACACCGGGGAGCTGTTTTTT,CASNPNTGELFF
-,TRBJ2-2,TRBV7-6,-,TGTGCCAGCAGCTTGGGAGCGACGACGAACACCGGGGAGCTGTTTTTT,CASSLGATTNTGELFF
few,TRBJ2-3,TRBV6-8,TRBD2,TGTGCCAGCAGTGGACTAGCGGGGGGGCCAGATACGCAGTATTTT,CASSGLAGGPDTQYF
medium-sized,TRBJ2-7,TRBV11-3,TRBD2,TGTGCCAGCAGGGCCGGGACTAGCGGATCCTACGAGCAGTACTTC,CASRAGTSGSYEQYF
-,TRBJ2-7,TRBV18,TRBD1,TGTGCCAGCTCACGGGACAGAACCTACGAGCAGTACTTC,CASSRDRTYEQYF